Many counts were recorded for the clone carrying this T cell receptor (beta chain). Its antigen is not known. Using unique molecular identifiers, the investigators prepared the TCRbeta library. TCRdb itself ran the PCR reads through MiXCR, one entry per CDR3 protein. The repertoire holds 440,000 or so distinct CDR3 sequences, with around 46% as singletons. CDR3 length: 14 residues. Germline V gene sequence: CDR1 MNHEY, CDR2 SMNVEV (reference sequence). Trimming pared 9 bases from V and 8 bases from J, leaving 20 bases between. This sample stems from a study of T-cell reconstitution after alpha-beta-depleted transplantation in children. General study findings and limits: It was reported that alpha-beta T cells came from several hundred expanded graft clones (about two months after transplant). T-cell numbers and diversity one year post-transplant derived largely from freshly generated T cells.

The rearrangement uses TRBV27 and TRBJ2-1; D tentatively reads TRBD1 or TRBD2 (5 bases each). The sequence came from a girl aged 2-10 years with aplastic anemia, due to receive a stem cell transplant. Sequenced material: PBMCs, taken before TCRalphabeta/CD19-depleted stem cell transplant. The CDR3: CASRIYRGRDEQFF. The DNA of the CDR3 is TGTGCCAGTAGAATTTATCGGGGCAGGGATGAGCAGTTCTTC.